Below, one T cell receptor beta chain is given with its context. The data were produced by immunoSEQ multiplex PCR, yet TCRdb's version contains in-frame clones alone and is incomplete. Among about 1.5 million clones listed, around 98% were seen once. The sample originates from a study of shared clonotypes between healthy human individuals. Study in general: Researchers assigned three CD4 naive, three CD4 memory, two CD8 naive and one CD8 memory plate to each donor.

Splitting of CD4+ cells produced CD45RA+ naive and CD45RA-negative memory subsets. Looked up from germline, CDR1 is SEHNR and CDR2 is FQNEAQ (reference sequence). This CDR3 spans 15 amino acids. V lost 1 base, J lost 6 bases, and 5 bases stayed unmatched. Sequencing used naive CD4+ T cells sorted from blood. As to subset: CD45RA+ positively selected. The rearrangement joins TRBV7-9 to TRBJ1-4; TRBD1 matches at 7 bases. The receptor's source is a man aged 25 to 40 in good health. CDR3 coding DNA: TGTGCCAGCAGCTTAGATCGGGACAGTTATGAAAAACTGTTTTTT. As protein: CASSLDRDSYEKLFF.